What follows are 3 T cell receptor beta chains derived from one specimen sequenced in a study of spatial heterogeneity in lung cancer. TCRdb used MiXCR to reprocess the 5' RACE reads, holding one entry per CDR3 protein. The sample carries some 37,000 distinct CDR3 sequences, approximately 5.2% recorded once. As to time point: sample taken at primary tumor resection. Frozen PBMC, nontumor lung or tumor provided whole RNA, which was sequenced unsorted. The sample was PBMCs, taken at surgery. The receptors were gathered from a female donor with early-stage non-small cell lung cancer.

On this clonotype itself: A clone one base away is much larger, so this may be a read error. The rearrangement links TRBV3-1 to TRBJ2-5; D call uncertain. Trimming cost V 0 bases and J 10 bases, with 15 bases left between them. CDR1 is LGHDT and CDR2 is YNNKEL in the germline V gene (reference sequence). The CDR3 covers 14 residues. For the CDR3, the DNA is TGTGCCAGCAGCCAAGAGGCCAGGAGAGGTAGCCAGTACTTC. This gives the protein CASSQEARRGSQYF.

This clonotype has a count of ten or more. V and J are TRBV3-1 and TRBJ1-1, with D uncertain. This CDR3 comprises 13 residues. V shed 4 bases and J shed 11 bases, with 17 bases lying between them. Per germline, CDR1 LGHDT and CDR2 YNNKEL (reference sequence). CDR3 nucleotide sequence: TGTGCCAGCAGCCCCGGACCACATGTGGTCGCTTTCTTT. Protein sequence: CASSPGPHVVAFF.

This clonotype has at least ten counts. V is TRBV3-1 and J is TRBJ2-2; D not certain. CDR1 is LGHDT and CDR2 is YNNKEL in the germline V gene (reference sequence). Trimming took off 2 bases at V and 4 bases at J, with 5 bases between the two ends. CDR3 length: 13 amino acids. The CDR3 DNA reads TGTGCCAGCAGCCAACTCGTCACCGGGGAGCTGTTTTTT. This encodes CASSQLVTGELFF.